The entry below describes one T cell receptor (beta chain). The sample is drawn from a study of blood T cell repertoires in COVID-19. Trimming took off 6 bases at V and 6 bases at J, with 9 bases between the two ends. CDR3 length: 10 amino acids. The germline V gene encodes CDR1 SQVTM and CDR2 ANQGSEA. Data came from immunoSEQ multiplex PCR; TCRdb stores just in-frame clones and leaves some out. This table has 90,000 to 100,000 clones, 65% to 85% appearing once. Sample: peripheral blood. The TCR comes from a man between 60 and 75 years old with acute or convalescent COVID-19. The V gene is TRBV29-1, the J gene TRBJ2-7; D perhaps matches TRBD1 (6 bases). The chain's CDR3 is CSVGTPEQYF. The CDR3 DNA is TGCAGCGTCGGGACACCCGAGCAGTACTTC.